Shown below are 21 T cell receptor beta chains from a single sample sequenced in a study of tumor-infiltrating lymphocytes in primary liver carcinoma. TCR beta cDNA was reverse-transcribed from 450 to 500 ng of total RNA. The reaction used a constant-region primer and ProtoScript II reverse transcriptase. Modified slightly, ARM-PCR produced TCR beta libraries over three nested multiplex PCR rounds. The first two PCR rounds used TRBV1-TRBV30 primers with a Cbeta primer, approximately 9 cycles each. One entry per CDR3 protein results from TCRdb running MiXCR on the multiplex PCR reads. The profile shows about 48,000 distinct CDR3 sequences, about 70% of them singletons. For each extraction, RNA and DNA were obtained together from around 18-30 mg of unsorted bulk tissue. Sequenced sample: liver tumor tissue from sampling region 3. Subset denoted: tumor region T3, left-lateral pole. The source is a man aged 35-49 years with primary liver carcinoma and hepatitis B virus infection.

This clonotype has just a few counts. As DNA, the CDR3 is TGCAGCGTGGCGGCGGGGAGAGACACAGATACGCAGTATTTT. Amino acid sequence: CSVAAGRDTDTQYF. The chain employs TRBV29-1 and TRBJ2-3, with TRBD2 as a possible D gene (6 bases). CDR1 SQVTM and CDR2 ANQGSEA come from the germline V gene. Deletions cut 6 bases from V and 2 bases from J, with 15 bases between. CDR3 length: 14 residues.

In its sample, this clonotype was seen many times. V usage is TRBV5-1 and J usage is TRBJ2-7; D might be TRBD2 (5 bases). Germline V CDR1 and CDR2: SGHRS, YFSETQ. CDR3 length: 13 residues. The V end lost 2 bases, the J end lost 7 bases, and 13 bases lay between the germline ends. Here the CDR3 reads CASSFGLAGEQYF. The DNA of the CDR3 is TGCGCCAGCAGCTTTGGGCTAGCTGGGGAGCAGTACTTC. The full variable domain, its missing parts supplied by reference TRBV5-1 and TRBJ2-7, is KAGVTQTPRYLIKTRGQQVTLSCSPISGHRSVSWYQQTPGQGLQFLFEYFSETQRNKGNFPGRFSGRQFSNSRSEMNVSTLELGDSALYLCASSFGLAGEQYFGPGTRLTVT.

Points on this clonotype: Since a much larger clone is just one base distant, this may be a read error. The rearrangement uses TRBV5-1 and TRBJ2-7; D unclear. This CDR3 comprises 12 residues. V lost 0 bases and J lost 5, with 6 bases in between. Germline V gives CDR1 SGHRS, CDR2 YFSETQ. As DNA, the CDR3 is TGCGCCAGCAGCTTGGTCGGCGACGAGCAGTACTTC. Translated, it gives CASSLVGDEQYF.

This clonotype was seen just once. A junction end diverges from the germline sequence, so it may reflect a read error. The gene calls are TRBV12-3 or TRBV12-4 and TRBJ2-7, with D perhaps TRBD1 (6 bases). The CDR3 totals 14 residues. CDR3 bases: TGTGCCAGCAGTTTTAGTGGGGGCTCCAACGAGCAGTACTTC. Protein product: CASSFSGGSNEQYF.

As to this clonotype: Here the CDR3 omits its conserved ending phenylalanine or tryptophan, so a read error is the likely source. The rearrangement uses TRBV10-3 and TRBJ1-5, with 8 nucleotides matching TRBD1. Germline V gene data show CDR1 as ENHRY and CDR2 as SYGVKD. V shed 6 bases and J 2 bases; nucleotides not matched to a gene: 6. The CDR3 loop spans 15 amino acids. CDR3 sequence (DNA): TGTGCCATCAGCGACCCGGACAGGGGCAATCAGCCCCAGCATTAT. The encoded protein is CAISDPDRGNQPQHY.

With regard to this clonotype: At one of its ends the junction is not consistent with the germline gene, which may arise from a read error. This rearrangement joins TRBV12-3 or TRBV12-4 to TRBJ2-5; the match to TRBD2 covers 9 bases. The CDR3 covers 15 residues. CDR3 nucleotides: TGTGCCAGCAGTTGGATAGCGGGGGACCAAGAGACCGAGTACTTC. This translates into CASSWIAGDQETEYF.

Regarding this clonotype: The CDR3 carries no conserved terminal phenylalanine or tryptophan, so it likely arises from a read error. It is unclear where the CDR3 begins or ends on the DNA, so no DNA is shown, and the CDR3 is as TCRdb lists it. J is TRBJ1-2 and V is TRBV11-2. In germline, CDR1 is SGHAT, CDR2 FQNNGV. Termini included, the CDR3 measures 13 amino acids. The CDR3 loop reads CASSLEGNYGYTL.

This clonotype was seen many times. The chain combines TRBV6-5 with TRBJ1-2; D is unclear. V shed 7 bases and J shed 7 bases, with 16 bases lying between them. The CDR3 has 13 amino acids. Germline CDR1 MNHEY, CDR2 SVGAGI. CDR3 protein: CASTREPRRGYTF. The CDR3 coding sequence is TGTGCCAGCACCAGAGAGCCGCGACGTGGCTACACCTTC.

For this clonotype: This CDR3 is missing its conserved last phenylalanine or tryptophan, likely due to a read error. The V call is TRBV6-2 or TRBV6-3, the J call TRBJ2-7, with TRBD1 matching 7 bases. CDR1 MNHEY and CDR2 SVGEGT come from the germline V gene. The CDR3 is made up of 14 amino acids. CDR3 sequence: CASSSGQSSYEQYY. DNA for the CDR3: TGCGCCAGCAGTTCGGGACAGAGCTCCTACGAGCAGTACTAC.

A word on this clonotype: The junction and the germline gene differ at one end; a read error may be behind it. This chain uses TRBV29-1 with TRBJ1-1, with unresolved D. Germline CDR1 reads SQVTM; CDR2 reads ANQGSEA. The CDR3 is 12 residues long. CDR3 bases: TGCAGCGTTGACGGTAATTACACTGAAGCTCTCTTT. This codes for CSVDGNYTEALF.

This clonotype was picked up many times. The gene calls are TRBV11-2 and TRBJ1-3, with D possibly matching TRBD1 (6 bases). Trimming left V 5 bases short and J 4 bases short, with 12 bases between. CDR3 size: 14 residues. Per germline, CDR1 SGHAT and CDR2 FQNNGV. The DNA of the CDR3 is TGTGCCAGCAGCCCCACAGGGTCAGGAAACACCATATATTTT. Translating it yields CASSPTGSGNTIYF.

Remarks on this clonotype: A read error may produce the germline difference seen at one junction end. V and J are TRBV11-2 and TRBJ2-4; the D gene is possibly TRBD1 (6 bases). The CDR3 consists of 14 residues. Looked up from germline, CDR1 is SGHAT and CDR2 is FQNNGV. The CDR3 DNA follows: TGTGCCAGCAGCTCGGGAAGGGGGAACGGCATTCAATACTTC. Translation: CASSSGRGNGIQYF.

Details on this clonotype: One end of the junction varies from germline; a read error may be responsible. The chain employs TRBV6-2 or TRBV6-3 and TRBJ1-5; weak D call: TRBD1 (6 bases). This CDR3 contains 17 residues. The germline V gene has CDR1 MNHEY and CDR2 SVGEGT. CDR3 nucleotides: TGTGCCAGCGGTTACTATGGGCAGGGGTTAGAGAATCAGCCCCAGCATTTC. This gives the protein CASGYYGQGLENQPQHF.

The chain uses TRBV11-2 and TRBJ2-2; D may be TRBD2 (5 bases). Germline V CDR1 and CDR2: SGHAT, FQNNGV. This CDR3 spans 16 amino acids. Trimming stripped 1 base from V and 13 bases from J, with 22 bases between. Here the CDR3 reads CASSLVALEGTGLLFF. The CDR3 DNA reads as TGTGCCAGCAGCTTAGTGGCGCTAGAGGGAACCGGGTTGCTGTTTTTT.

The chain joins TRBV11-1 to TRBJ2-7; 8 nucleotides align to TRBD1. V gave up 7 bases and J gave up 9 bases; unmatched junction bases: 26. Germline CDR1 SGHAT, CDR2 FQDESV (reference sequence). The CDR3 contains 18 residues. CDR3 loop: CASNFNFARTGQPYGQYF. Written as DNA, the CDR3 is TGTGCCAGCAACTTCAACTTTGCCCGGACAGGGCAACCCTATGGGCAGTACTTC.

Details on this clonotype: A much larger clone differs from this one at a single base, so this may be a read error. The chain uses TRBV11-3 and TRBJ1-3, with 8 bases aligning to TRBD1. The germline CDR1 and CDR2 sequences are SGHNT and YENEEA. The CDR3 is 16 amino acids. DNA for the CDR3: TGTGCCAGCAGCTTACGATCCCAGGGGGCTGGAAACACCGTATATTTT. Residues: CASSLRSQGAGNTVYF.

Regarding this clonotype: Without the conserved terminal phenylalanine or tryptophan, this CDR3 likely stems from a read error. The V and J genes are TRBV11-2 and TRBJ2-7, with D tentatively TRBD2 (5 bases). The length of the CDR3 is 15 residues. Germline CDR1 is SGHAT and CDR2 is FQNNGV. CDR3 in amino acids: CASSFGGWVSYEQYL. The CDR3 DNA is TGTGCAAGCAGCTTTGGAGGATGGGTCTCCTACGAGCAGTACTTA.

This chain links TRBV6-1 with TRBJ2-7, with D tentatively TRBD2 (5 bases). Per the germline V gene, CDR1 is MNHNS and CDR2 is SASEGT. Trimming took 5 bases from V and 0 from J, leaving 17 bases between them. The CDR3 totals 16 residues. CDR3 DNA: TGTGCCAGCAGTTTAGTCTGGGGAGATATCTCCTACGAGCAGTACTTC. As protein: CASSLVWGDISYEQYF.

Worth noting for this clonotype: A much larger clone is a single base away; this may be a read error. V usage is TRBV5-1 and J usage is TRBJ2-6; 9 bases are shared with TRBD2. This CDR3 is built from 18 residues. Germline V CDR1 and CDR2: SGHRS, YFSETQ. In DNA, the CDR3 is TGCGCCAGCAGCTTGCTAGCGGGATCTTCCTCTGGGGTCAACGTCCTGACTTTC. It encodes CASSLLAGSSSGVNVLTF.

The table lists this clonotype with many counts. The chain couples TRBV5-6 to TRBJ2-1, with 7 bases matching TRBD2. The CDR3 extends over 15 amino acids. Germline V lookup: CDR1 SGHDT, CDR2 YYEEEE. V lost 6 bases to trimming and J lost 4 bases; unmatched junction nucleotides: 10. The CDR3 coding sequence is TGTGCCAGCACCTCGAGGGCGGGGGAGTACAATGAGCAGTTCTTC. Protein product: CASTSRAGEYNEQFF.

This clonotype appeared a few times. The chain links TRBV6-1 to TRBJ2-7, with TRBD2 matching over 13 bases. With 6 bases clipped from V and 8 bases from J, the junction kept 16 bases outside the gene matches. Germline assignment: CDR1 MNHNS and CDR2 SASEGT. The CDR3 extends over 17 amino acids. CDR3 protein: CASRWGTSGITTYKQYF. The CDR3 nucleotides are TGTGCCAGCAGATGGGGGACTAGCGGGATAACTACGTATAAGCAGTACTTC.